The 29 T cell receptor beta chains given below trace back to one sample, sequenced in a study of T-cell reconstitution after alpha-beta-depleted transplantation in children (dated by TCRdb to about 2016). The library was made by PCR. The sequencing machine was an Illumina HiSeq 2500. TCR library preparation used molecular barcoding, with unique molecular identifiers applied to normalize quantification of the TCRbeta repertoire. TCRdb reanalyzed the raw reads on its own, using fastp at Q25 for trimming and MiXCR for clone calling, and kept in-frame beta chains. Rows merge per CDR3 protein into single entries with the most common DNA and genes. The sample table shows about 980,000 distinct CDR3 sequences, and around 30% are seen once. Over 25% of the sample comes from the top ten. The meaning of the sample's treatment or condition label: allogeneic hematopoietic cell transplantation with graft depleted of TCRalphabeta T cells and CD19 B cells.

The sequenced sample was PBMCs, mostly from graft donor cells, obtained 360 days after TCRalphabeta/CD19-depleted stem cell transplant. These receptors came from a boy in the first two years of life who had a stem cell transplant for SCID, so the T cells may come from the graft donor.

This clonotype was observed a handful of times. The CDR3 DNA follows: TGTGCCAGCAGTTTATCGAAGTTACTAGCCTACAATGAGCAGTTCTTC. Its translation is CASSLSKLLAYNEQFF. This rearrangement joins TRBV27 to TRBJ2-1, with D possibly being TRBD2 (5 bases). This CDR3 contains 16 residues. Germline V gene lookup returns CDR1 MNHEY and CDR2 SMNVEV (reference sequence). The V gene lost 0 bases and the J gene lost 2 bases, with 11 bases spanning the gap.

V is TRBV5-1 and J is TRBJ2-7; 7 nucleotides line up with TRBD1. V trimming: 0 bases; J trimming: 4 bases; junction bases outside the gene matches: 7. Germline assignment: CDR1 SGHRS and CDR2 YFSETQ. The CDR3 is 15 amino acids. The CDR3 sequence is CASSLEGDRVYEQYF. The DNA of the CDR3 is TGCGCCAGCAGCTTGGAGGGGGACAGAGTTTACGAGCAGTACTTC.

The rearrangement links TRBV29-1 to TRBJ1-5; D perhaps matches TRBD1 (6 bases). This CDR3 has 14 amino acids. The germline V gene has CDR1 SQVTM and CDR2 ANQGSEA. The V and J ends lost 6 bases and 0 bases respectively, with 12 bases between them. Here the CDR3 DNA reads TGCAGCGTCGGTGACAGGAATAGCAATCAGCCCCAGCATTTT. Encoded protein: CSVGDRNSNQPQHF.

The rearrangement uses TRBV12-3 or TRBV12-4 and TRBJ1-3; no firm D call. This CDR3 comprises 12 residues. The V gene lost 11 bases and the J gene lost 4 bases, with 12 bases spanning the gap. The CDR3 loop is CAFVHKGNTIYF. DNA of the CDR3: TGTGCCTTCGTTCATAAAGGAAACACCATATATTTT.

The CDR3, as DNA: TGTGCCAGCAGCCCTAGGGGGGAGTGGGCGGAAGCTTTCTTT. Encoded protein: CASSPRGEWAEAFF. The chain uses TRBV11-1 and TRBJ1-1, with D tentatively TRBD1 (6 bases). Trimming cost V 5 bases and J 8 bases, with 18 bases left between them. The CDR3 totals 14 residues. Germline values: CDR1 SGHAT, CDR2 FQDESV (reference sequence).

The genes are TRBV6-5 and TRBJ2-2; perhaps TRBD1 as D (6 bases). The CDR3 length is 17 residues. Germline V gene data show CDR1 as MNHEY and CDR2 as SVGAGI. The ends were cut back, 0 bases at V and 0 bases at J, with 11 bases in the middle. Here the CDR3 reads CASSYSATGTNTGELFF. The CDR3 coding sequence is TGTGCCAGCAGTTACTCGGCCACAGGGACGAACACCGGGGAGCTGTTTTTT.

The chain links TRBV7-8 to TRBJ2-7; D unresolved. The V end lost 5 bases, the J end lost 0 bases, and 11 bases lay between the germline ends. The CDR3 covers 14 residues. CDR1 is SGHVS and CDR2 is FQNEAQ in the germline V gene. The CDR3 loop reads CASSDSWSSYEQYF. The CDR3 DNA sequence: TGTGCCAGCAGCGATAGTTGGAGCTCCTACGAGCAGTACTTC.

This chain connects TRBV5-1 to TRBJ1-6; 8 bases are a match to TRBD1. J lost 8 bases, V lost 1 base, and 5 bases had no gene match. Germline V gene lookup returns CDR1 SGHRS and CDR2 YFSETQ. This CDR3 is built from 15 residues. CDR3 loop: CASSLTTGGDSPLHF. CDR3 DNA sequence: TGCGCCAGCAGCTTGACCACAGGGGGGGATTCACCCCTCCACTTT.

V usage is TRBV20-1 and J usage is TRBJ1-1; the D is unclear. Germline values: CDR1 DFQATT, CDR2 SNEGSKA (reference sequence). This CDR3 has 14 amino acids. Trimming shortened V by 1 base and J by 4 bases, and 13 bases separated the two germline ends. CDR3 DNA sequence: TGCAGTGCTAGAGTGGGCAGCGAAGGCACTGAAGCTTTCTTT. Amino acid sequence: CSARVGSEGTEAFF.

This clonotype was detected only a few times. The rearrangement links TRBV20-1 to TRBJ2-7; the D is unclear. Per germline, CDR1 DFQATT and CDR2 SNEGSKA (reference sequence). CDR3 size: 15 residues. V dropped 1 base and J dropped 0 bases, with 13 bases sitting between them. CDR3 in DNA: TGCAGTGCTAGAGTTCTAGACAAATCCTCCTACGAGCAGTACTTC. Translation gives CSARVLDKSSYEQYF.

CDR3 sequence: CASSLATGVTDTQYF. The DNA for the CDR3 is TGTGCCAGCAGCTTAGCGACCGGGGTGACAGATACGCAGTATTTT. The V gene is TRBV7-8, the J gene TRBJ2-3, with D possibly being TRBD2 (5 bases). With 0 bases removed from V and 3 bases from J, the gap between germline ends came to 10 bases. This CDR3 is built from 15 residues. Germline values: CDR1 SGHVS, CDR2 FQNEAQ.

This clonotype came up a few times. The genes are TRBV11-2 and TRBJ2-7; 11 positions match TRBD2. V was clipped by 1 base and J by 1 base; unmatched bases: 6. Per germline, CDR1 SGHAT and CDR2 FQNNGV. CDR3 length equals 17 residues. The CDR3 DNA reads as TGTGCCAGCAGCTTAGTATCTACTAGCGGGGGATCCTACGAGCAGTACTTC. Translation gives CASSLVSTSGGSYEQYF.

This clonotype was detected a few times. CDR3 protein: CATSAMVGETNTGELFF. In DNA, the CDR3 is TGTGCCACCAGTGCCATGGTCGGGGAAACAAACACCGGGGAGCTGTTTTTT. This rearrangement joins TRBV24-1 to TRBJ2-2, with D perhaps matching TRBD2 (5 bases). Germline CDR1 and CDR2: KGHDR and SFDVKD. With 5 bases removed from V and 2 bases from J, the gap between germline ends came to 17 bases. This CDR3 comprises 17 residues.

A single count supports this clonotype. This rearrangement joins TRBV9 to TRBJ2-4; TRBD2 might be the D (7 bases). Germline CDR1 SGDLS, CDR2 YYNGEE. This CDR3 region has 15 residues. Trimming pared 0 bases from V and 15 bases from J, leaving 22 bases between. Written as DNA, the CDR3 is TGTGCCAGCAGCGTAGCTTGGGGGGGGGCAGGGATTGGGTACTTC. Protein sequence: CASSVAWGGAGIGYF.

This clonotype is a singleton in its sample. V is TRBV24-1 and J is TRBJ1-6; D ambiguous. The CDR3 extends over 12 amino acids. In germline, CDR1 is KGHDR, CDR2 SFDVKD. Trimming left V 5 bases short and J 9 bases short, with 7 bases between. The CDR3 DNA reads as TGTGCCACCAGTGTGTCGGGTTCACCCCTCCACTTT. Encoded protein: CATSVSGSPLHF.

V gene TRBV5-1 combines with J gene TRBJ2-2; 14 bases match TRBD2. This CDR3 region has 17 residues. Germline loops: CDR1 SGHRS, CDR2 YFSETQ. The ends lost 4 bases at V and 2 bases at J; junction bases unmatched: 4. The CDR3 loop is CASSTGLAGGNTGELFF. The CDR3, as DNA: TGCGCCAGCAGCACCGGACTAGCGGGGGGAAACACCGGGGAGCTGTTTTTT. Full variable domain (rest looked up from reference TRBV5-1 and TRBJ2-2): KAGVTQTPRYLIKTRGQQVTLSCSPISGHRSVSWYQQTPGQGLQFLFEYFSETQRNKGNFPGRFSGRQFSNSRSEMNVSTLELGDSALYLCASSTGLAGGNTGELFFGEGSRLTVL.

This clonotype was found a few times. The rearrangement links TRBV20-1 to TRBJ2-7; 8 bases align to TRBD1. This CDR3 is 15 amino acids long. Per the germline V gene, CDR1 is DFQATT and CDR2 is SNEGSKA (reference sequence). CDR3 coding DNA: TGCAGCCTTACTGAGGGACAGGTCCATTCCTACGAGCAGTACTTC. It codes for CSLTEGQVHSYEQYF.

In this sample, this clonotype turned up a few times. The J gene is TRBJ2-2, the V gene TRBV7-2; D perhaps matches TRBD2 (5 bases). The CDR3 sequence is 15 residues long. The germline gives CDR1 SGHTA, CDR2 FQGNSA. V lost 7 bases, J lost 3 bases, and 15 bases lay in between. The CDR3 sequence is CASILTTADTGELFF. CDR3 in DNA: TGTGCCAGCATCTTGACTACCGCCGACACCGGGGAGCTGTTTTTT.

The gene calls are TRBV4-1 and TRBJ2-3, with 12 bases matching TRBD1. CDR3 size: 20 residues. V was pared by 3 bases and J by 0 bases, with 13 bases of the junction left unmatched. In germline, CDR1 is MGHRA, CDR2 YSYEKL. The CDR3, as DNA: TGCGCCAGCAGCCAGGGGGCCGGGACAGGGGGCTATTCTAGCACAGATACGCAGTATTTT. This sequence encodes CASSQGAGTGGYSSTDTQYF.

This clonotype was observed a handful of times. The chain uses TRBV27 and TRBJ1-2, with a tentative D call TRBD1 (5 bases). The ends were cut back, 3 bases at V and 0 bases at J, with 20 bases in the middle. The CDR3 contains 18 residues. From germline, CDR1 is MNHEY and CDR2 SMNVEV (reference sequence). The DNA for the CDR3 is TGTGCCAGCAGTTTGAGGGGACGGCAGCCTTTGTCTAACTATGGCTACACCTTC. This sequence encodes CASSLRGRQPLSNYGYTF.

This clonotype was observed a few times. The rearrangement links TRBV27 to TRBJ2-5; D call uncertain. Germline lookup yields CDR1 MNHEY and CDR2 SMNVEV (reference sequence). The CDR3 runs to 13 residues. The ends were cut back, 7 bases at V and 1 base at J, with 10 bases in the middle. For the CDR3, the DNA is TGTGCCAGCAAGTCCCGTGCCCAAGAGACCCAGTACTTC. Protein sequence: CASKSRAQETQYF.

The CDR3 DNA follows: TGTGCCAGCAGCTTAGCGGCATTCACCTACGAGCAGTACTTC. Translated, it gives CASSLAAFTYEQYF. This chain links TRBV7-9 with TRBJ2-7; D uncertain. V lost 0 bases to trimming and J lost 2 bases, with 8 bases between them. There are 14 residues in the CDR3. Germline CDR1 reads SEHNR; CDR2 reads FQNEAQ (reference sequence).

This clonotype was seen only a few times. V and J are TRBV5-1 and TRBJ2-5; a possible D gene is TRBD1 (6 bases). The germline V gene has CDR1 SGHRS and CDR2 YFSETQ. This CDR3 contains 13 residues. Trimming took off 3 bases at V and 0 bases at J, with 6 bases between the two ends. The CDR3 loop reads CASSSGDQETQYF. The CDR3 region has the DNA TGCGCCAGCAGCTCAGGGGACCAAGAGACCCAGTACTTC.

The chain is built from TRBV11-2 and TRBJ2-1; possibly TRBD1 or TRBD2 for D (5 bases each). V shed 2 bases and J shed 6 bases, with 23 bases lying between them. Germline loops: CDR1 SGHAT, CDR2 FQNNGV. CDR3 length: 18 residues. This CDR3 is CASSLRAQEVFGRNEQFF. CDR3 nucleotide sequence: TGTGCCAGCAGCTTAAGGGCACAGGAGGTCTTCGGACGCAATGAGCAGTTCTTC.

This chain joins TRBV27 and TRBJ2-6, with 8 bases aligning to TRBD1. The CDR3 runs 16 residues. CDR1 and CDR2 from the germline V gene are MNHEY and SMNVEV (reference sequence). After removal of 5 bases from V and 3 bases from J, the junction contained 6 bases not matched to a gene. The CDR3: CASSPTGASGANVLTF. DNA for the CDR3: TGTGCCAGCAGTCCGACAGGGGCTAGTGGGGCCAACGTCCTGACTTTC.

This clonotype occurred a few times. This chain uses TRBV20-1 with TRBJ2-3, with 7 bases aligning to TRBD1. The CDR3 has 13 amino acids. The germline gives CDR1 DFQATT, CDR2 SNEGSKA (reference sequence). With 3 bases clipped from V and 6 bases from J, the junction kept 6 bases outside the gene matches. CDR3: CSASYSRGDTQYF. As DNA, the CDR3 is TGCAGTGCTAGTTACTCCAGGGGGGATACGCAGTATTTT.

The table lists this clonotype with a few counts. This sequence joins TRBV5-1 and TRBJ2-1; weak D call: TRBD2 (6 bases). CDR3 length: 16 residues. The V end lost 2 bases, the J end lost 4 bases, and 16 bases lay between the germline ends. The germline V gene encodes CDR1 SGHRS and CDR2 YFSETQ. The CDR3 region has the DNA TGCGCCAGCAGCTTTGGAAGGGGACTGGGATACAATGAGCAGTTCTTC. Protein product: CASSFGRGLGYNEQFF.

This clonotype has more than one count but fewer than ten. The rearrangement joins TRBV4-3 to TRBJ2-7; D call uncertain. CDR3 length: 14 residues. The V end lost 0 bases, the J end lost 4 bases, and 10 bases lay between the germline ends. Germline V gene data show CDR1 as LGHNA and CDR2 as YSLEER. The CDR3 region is CASSQDLAHYEQYF. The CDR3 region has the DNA TGCGCCAGCAGCCAAGATTTGGCGCATTACGAGCAGTACTTC.

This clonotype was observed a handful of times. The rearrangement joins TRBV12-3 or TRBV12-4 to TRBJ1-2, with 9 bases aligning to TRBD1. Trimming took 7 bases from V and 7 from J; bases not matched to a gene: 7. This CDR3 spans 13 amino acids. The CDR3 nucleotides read TGTGCCAGCACCTTCTCGGACAGGGGTGGCTACACCTTC. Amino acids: CASTFSDRGGYTF.